These 23 T cell receptor beta chains share one sample of origin, sequenced in a study of CD4 T cells in relation to SARS-CoV-2 and coronaviruses. Antigen specificity for these receptors is unknown. Some clones are missing from TCRdb's copy, which holds only in-frame ones; the method was immunoSEQ multiplex PCR. The sample includes about 21,000 clones, 66% of them seen just once. The unexposed donors gave CD4+ T cells in about 2011-2018, prior to COVID-19. After roughly 9 days of culture, CD4+ T cells were isolated. The sequenced sample was CD4+ T cells from PBMCs, cultured in vitro. The receptor set was obtained from a human donor in good health.

The J gene is TRBJ1-3, the V gene TRBV6-5; D ambiguous. This CDR3 spans 14 amino acids. CDR1 is MNHEY and CDR2 is SVGAGI in the germline V gene. Trimming left V 3 bases short and J 0 bases short, with 6 bases between. In DNA, the CDR3 is TGTGCCAGCAGTTATGGGGACTCTGGAAACACCATATATTTT. Translated, it gives CASSYGDSGNTIYF.

This clone has a handful of counts. The rearrangement joins TRBV5-1 to TRBJ1-2, with D possibly being TRBD1 (6 bases). Trimming removed 4 bases at V and 1 base at J, with 11 bases between. This CDR3 is built from 14 residues. Germline CDR1 is SGHRS and CDR2 is YFSETQ. The CDR3 bases are TGCGCCAGCAGCCACCCGGACAGTAACTATGGCTACACCTTC. Translating gives CASSHPDSNYGYTF.

The rearrangement joins TRBV6-6 to TRBJ1-5; 9 bases fit TRBD1. V lost 7 bases to trimming and J lost 4 bases; unmatched junction nucleotides: 5. Germline lookup yields CDR1 MNHNY and CDR2 SVGAGI (reference sequence). This CDR3 spans 14 amino acids. The DNA for the CDR3 is TGTGCCAGCACCGCCGGGACAGGGAATCAGCCCCAGCATTTT. Protein: CASTAGTGNQPQHF.

A few counts support this clone. V is TRBV6-5 and J is TRBJ2-3; D remains ambiguous. The CDR3 spans 14 residues. Germline assignment: CDR1 MNHEY and CDR2 SVGAGI. The V end was cut by 9 bases, the J end by 4 bases, with 17 bases between. CDR3 coding DNA: TGTGCCAGTGTAAGGGCCACCCGAGCAGATACGCAGTATTTT. It translates to CASVRATRADTQYF.

This chain uses TRBV11-3 with TRBJ2-1, with D tentatively TRBD2 (7 bases). The CDR3 has 15 amino acids. V gave up 1 base and J gave up 8 bases, with 15 bases separating them. The germline V gene has CDR1 SGHNT and CDR2 YENEEA. CDR3 sequence reads: CASSLGGGPRDEQFF. DNA for the CDR3: TGTGCCAGCAGCTTAGGGGGGGGGCCCAGGGATGAGCAGTTCTTC.

The V gene is TRBV19, the J gene TRBJ2-3; the D is unclear. Germline loops: CDR1 LNHDA, CDR2 SQIVND (reference sequence). This CDR3 has 14 amino acids. V lost 7 bases, J lost 1 base, and 12 bases lay in between. Here the CDR3 DNA reads TGTGCCAGTACGGCACTATCCGGCACAGATACGCAGTATTTT. Translated: CASTALSGTDTQYF.

Only a few counts were recorded for this clone. The V call is TRBV2, the J call TRBJ2-3, with 7 bases fitting TRBD2. The CDR3 totals 15 residues. With V trimmed by 7 bases and J by 0 bases, 7 bases remained unmatched. Germline V CDR1 and CDR2: SNHLY, FYNNEI. Written as DNA, the CDR3 is TGTGCCAGCACCTCGGGGGGTACTAGCACAGATACGCAGTATTTT. Translating it yields CASTSGGTSTDTQYF.

The V gene is TRBV19, the J gene TRBJ2-3, with 15 positions matching TRBD2. The CDR3 length is 19 residues. Germline loops: CDR1 LNHDA, CDR2 SQIVND (reference sequence). The V gene end was trimmed by 5 bases and the J gene end by 0 bases; junction bases not matched to a gene: 9. This CDR3 is CASSGGLAGGHPSTDTQYF. CDR3 bases: TGTGCCAGTAGTGGGGGACTAGCGGGGGGACATCCTAGCACAGATACGCAGTATTTT.

The chain carries TRBV30 and TRBJ2-6; D is undetermined. The V end lost 2 bases, the J end lost 0 bases, and 5 bases lay between the germline ends. The CDR3 length is 14 residues. Germline V gene lookup returns CDR1 GTSNPN and CDR2 SVGIG (reference sequence). CDR3 coding DNA: TGTGCCTGGAGTAAGGGCTCTGGGGCCAACGTCCTGACTTTC. Its translation: CAWSKGSGANVLTF.

The chain uses TRBV7-2 and TRBJ1-3, with D hard to call. The V end lost 3 bases, the J end lost 0 bases, and 6 bases lay between the germline ends. Germline values: CDR1 SGHTA, CDR2 FQGNSA. The CDR3 totals 14 residues. The CDR3 nucleotides read TGTGCCAGCAGCTTCTCGGACTCTGGAAACACCATATATTTT. Its protein product is CASSFSDSGNTIYF.

This clone was counted once. The V gene is TRBV2, the J gene TRBJ2-2; 8 bases align to TRBD1. V lost 7 bases, J lost 4 bases, and 17 bases stayed unmatched. Germline CDR1 and CDR2: SNHLY and FYNNEI. The CDR3 length is 18 residues. The CDR3 DNA sequence: TGTGCCAGCATCGACAGGGGAATAAAGGGAGTGGGCACCGGGGAGCTGTTTTTT. Translation: CASIDRGIKGVGTGELFF. The whole variable domain, filled in from reference TRBV2 and TRBJ2-2, reads EPEVTQTPSHQVTQMGQEVILRCVPISNHLYFYWYRQILGQKVEFLVSFYNNEISEKSEIFDDQFSVERPDGSNFTLKIRSTKLEDSAMYFCASIDRGIKGVGTGELFFGEGSRLTVL.

J is TRBJ1-6 and V is TRBV27; D remains ambiguous. Germline-derived CDR1 and CDR2 are MNHEY and SMNVEV (reference sequence). The CDR3 length is 14 residues. V was trimmed by 2 bases and J by 7 bases, leaving 9 bases between them. CDR3 protein: CASSLEGYNSPLHF. As DNA, the CDR3 is TGTGCCAGCAGTTTAGAGGGATACAATTCACCCCTCCACTTT.

The chain has TRBV29-1 and TRBJ1-2; possibly TRBD1 for D (6 bases). Trimming stripped 3 bases from V and 8 bases from J, with 19 bases between. Germline lookup yields CDR1 SQVTM and CDR2 ANQGSEA. The CDR3 covers 14 residues. CDR3: CSVETVGGGGGYTF. The CDR3 DNA reads TGCAGCGTTGAGACAGTGGGGGGCGGAGGAGGCTACACCTTC.

V gene TRBV9 combines with J gene TRBJ1-2, with a weak D call TRBD1 (6 bases). Germline lookup yields CDR1 SGDLS and CDR2 YYNGEE. The V gene lost 0 bases and the J gene lost 0 bases, with 15 bases spanning the gap. The CDR3 sequence is 17 residues long. In DNA, the CDR3 is TGTGCCAGCAGCGTAGCCGCCGGGACACAAGCTAACTATGGCTACACCTTC. Translated: CASSVAAGTQANYGYTF.

The rearrangement uses TRBV24-1 and TRBJ2-1; D is perhaps TRBD1 (6 bases). Germline values: CDR1 KGHDR, CDR2 SFDVKD. The V and J ends lost 7 bases and 9 bases respectively, with 21 bases between them. This CDR3 spans 15 amino acids. CDR3 nucleotides: TGTGCCACCAGCGACCCCGGGACACCCTGGGGTGAGCAGTTCTTC. Translation: CATSDPGTPWGEQFF.

This clone was recorded a few times. This chain uses TRBV19 with TRBJ1-3; D gene uncertain. V lost 5 bases and J 0 bases, leaving 8 bases between the germline ends. The germline V gene has CDR1 LNHDA and CDR2 SQIVND (reference sequence). This CDR3 comprises 14 residues. The DNA of the CDR3 is TGTGCCAGTAGTTGGATTTCCTCTGGAAACACCATATATTTT. Amino acids: CASSWISSGNTIYF. The complete variable domain, with remaining parts taken from reference TRBV19 and TRBJ1-3, reads DGGITQSPKYLFRKEGQNVTLSCEQNLNHDAMYWYRQDPGQGLRLIYYSQIVNDFQKGDIAEGYSVSREKKESFPLTVTSAQKNPTAFYLCASSWISSGNTIYFGEGSWLTVV.

The chain combines TRBV5-8 with TRBJ1-2; 10 bases are a match to TRBD1. In germline, CDR1 is SGHTS, CDR2 YDEGEE. The junction had 5 bases not matched to a gene; V was cut back by 1 base and J by 8 bases. The CDR3 extends over 14 amino acids. The CDR3 nucleotides are TGTGCCAGCAGCTTGAGGACAGGGGGAGCGGGCTACACCTTC. This gives the protein CASSLRTGGAGYTF. The complete variable domain, with remaining parts taken from reference TRBV5-8 and TRBJ1-2, reads EAGVTQSPTHLIKTRGQQATLRCSPISGHTSVYWYQQALGLGLQFLLWYDEGEERNRGNFPPRFSGRQFPNYSSELNVNALELEDSALYLCASSLRTGGAGYTFGSGTRLTVV.

This clone was found a few times. The genes are TRBV30 and TRBJ2-1; 9 bases align to TRBD2. Unmatched junction bases numbered 7, after V lost 1 base and J lost 6 bases. The CDR3 covers 15 residues. CDR1 is GTSNPN and CDR2 is SVGIG in the germline V gene (reference sequence). CDR3 in amino acids: CAWSGVLAGTNEQFF. The CDR3 bases are TGTGCCTGGAGTGGTGTACTAGCGGGTACCAATGAGCAGTTCTTC.

Here the CDR3 DNA reads TGTGCCAGCAGCTTAGAAGCAGCTATTAATTCACCCCTCCACTTT. It specifies CASSLEAAINSPLHF. The chain carries TRBV7-2 and TRBJ1-6; D not resolved. The CDR3 is 15 amino acids. CDR1 and CDR2 (germline): SGHTA, FQGNSA. The ends were cut back, 1 base at V and 6 bases at J, with 10 bases in the middle.

This clone was counted between two and nine times. This chain joins TRBV6-4 and TRBJ2-2; weak D call: TRBD1 (7 bases). V dropped 2 bases and J dropped 3 bases, with 25 bases sitting between them. Germline V gene lookup returns CDR1 MRHNA and CDR2 SNTAGT. This CDR3 is built from 20 residues. In nucleotides, the CDR3 is TGTGCCAGCAGTGACGGGGCCCAGGGGGGCGGGCGCTGGGACACCGGGGAGCTGTTTTTT. The encoded protein is CASSDGAQGGGRWDTGELFF.

This sequence joins TRBV19 and TRBJ1-1, with 7 bases matching TRBD1. The germline gives CDR1 LNHDA, CDR2 SQIVND (reference sequence). V was pared by 7 bases and J by 2 bases, with 13 bases of the junction left unmatched. This CDR3 comprises 16 residues. CDR3 bases: TGTGCCAGTAAGTTCCATCCAGGGGGAACAAACACTGAAGCTTTCTTT. Its protein is CASKFHPGGTNTEAFF.

The chain joins TRBV5-4 to TRBJ1-2; the match to TRBD1 covers 7 bases. The CDR3 has 12 amino acids. Trimming took 7 bases from V and 2 from J; bases not matched to a gene: 2. The germline V gene has CDR1 SGHNT and CDR2 YYREEE (reference sequence). Written as DNA, the CDR3 is TGTGCCAGCCGGGACAGCAACTATGGCTACACCTTC. This translates into CASRDSNYGYTF.

A few counts support this clone. The chain is built from TRBV9 and TRBJ2-1; 11 bases line up with TRBD2. Germline values: CDR1 SGDLS, CDR2 YYNGEE. V was clipped by 2 bases and J by 6 bases; unmatched bases: 4. The CDR3 spans 15 residues. The chain's CDR3 is CASSVDLAGGNEQFF. CDR3 in DNA: TGTGCCAGCAGCGTGGACCTAGCGGGAGGCAATGAGCAGTTCTTC.